This T cell receptor (beta chain) was sequenced for a study of blood T cell repertoires in COVID-19. Study information: From the United States, Italy and Spain came samples of acute and convalescent COVID-19. Nucleic acid was either cDNA or gDNA, and it came from T cells, B-cell-depleted T cells, or PBMCs.

Participants, roughly 18 to 89 years old, spanned 25 or so US areas. Allocation to cohorts depended on clinical history reported by the participants. TCRdb keeps only in-frame clones here, not all; method: immunoSEQ multiplex PCR. The table includes fewer than 250,000 clones, around three quarters detected once. The CDR3 is 15 amino acids. Trimming removed 4 bases at V and 4 bases at J, with 18 bases between. This clonotype was obtained from a woman aged 45 to 65 with acute COVID-19. The chain employs TRBV5-7 and TRBJ2-7, with D possibly being TRBD1 (6 bases). TRBV5-7 is noted as an ORF with a role that remains uncertain. Input material: PBMCs or T cells enriched from blood (not recorded which). For the CDR3, the DNA is TGTGCCAGCAGCCCAAAGCGCGACAGGTTGTACGAGCAGTACGTC. The encoded protein is CASSPKRDRLYEQYV.